One and the same sample provided the 6 T cell receptor beta chains below, sequenced in a study of naive and memory T cell subsets. These receptors are not linked to any known antigen. Study-wide points: A few larger clonotypes appeared in naive repertoires, especially CD8, possibly memory cells re-expressing CD45RA.

An equimolar mix of two oligonucleotides served as the beta constant-region primer for TRBC1 and TRBC2. Nested alpha and beta constant-region primers with the SP2 primer drove four PCR rounds on ligated cDNA. TCRdb analysed the UMI-ligation and nested PCR reads with MiXCR anew, one entry per CDR3 protein. The top ten hold roughly 0.13% of the sample, which has tens of thousands of distinct CDR3 sequences, approximately 11% seen once. The sample consisted of naive CD4+ T cells from blood. The receptors shown here come from a human donor in good health.

The gene calls are TRBV19 and TRBJ1-2, with 8 bases matching TRBD1. V was clipped by 5 bases and J by 8 bases; unmatched bases: 13. Germline CDR1 LNHDA, CDR2 SQIVND (reference sequence). The CDR3 is 15 residues long. The chain's CDR3 is CASSPRQGTYKGYTF. CDR3 nucleotides: TGTGCCAGTAGTCCCCGACAGGGGACGTATAAGGGCTACACCTTC.

This clonotype was recorded many times. V gene TRBV18 combines with J gene TRBJ2-7; D possibly corresponds to TRBD2 (5 bases). The germline V and J ends were trimmed by 2 bases and 0 bases, with 11 bases remaining between them. The CDR3 loop spans 15 amino acids. The V gene's germline CDR1 is KGHSH and CDR2 LQKENI. Here the CDR3 reads CASSPFPGSSYEQYF. In nucleotides, the CDR3 is TGTGCCAGCTCACCATTCCCGGGGAGCTCCTACGAGCAGTACTTC.

This clonotype came up a few times. The rearrangement joins TRBV20-1 to TRBJ1-2; tentative D call: TRBD1 (5 bases). The germline V gene encodes CDR1 DFQATT and CDR2 SNEGSKA (reference sequence). Trimming pared 4 bases from V and 1 base from J, leaving 10 bases between. There are 13 residues in the CDR3. CDR3 loop: CSAMGRINYGYTF. The CDR3 bases are TGCAGTGCTATGGGGCGAATTAACTATGGCTACACCTTC.

In its sample, this clonotype was seen many times. The CDR3 protein is CASSYQGQNGEKLFF. CDR3 nucleotides: TGTGCCAGCAGCTACCAGGGACAGAATGGTGAAAAACTGTTTTTT. This chain connects TRBV7-2 to TRBJ1-4, with TRBD1 identical over 7 bases. CDR1 and CDR2 from the germline V gene are SGHTA and FQGNSA. The ends lost 4 bases at V and 7 bases at J; junction bases unmatched: 9. The CDR3 sequence is 15 residues long.

This clonotype has at least ten counts. The V and J genes are TRBV20-1 and TRBJ2-4; 7 bases agree with TRBD1. With V trimmed by 4 bases and J by 4 bases, 13 bases remained unmatched. The CDR3 spans 16 residues. The germline CDR1 and CDR2 sequences are DFQATT and SNEGSKA (reference sequence). CDR3 region: CSATPSGGRRKNIQYF. The CDR3 coding sequence is TGCAGTGCTACTCCTTCAGGGGGAAGACGGAAAAACATTCAGTACTTC.

The chain joins TRBV20-1 to TRBJ2-3, with D perhaps matching TRBD1 (6 bases). CDR3 length equals 14 residues. Germline V lookup: CDR1 DFQATT, CDR2 SNEGSKA (reference sequence). Deletions cut 3 bases from V and 2 bases from J, with 12 bases between. The CDR3: CSARPGANTDTQYF. The CDR3 DNA sequence: TGCAGTGCTAGGCCAGGGGCCAACACAGATACGCAGTATTTT.